This TCR beta chain is from a study of blood T cell repertoires in COVID-19. Across the study: The United States, Italy and Spain provided the acute and convalescent COVID-19 samples. Sample material is recorded as cDNA or gDNA derived from T cells, B-cell-depleted T cells, or PBMCs.

The germline CDR1 and CDR2 sequences are MNHEY and SMNVEV (reference sequence). V lost 5 bases, J lost 2 bases, and 5 bases stayed unmatched. CDR3 length equals 15 residues. The table came from immunoSEQ multiplex PCR; TCRdb's copy has only in-frame clones and leaves some out. The sample consists of approximately 350,000 clones, more than 80% of them appearing once. The chain couples TRBV27 to TRBJ1-2; 10 positions match TRBD1. The sequencing input was peripheral blood. This receptor was obtained from a man aged 35 to 55 with acute or convalescent COVID-19. CDR3 nucleotides: TGTGCCAGCAGTCCGTGGACAGGGGGGAACTATGGCTACACCTTC. Amino acids: CASSPWTGGNYGYTF.